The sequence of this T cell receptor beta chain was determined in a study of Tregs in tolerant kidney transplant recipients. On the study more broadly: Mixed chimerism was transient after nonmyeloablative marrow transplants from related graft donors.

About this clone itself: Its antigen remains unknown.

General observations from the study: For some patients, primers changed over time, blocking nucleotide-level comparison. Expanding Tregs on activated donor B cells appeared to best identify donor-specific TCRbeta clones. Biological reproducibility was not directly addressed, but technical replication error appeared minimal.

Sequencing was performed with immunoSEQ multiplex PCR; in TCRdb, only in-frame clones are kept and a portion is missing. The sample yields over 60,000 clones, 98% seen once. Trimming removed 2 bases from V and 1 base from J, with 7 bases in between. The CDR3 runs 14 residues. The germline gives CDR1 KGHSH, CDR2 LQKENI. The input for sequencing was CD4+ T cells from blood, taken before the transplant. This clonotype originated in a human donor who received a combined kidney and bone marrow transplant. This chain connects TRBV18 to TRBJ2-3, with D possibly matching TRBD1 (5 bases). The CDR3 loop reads CASSPVGGTDTQYF. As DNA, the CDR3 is TGTGCCAGCTCACCAGTAGGGGGCACAGATACGCAGTATTTT. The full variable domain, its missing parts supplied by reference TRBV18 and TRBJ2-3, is NAGVMQNPRHLVRRRGQEARLRCSPMKGHSHVYWYRQLPEEGLKFMVYLQKENIIDESGMPKERFSAEFPKEGPSILRIQQVVRGDSAAYFCASSPVGGTDTQYFGPGTRLTVL.